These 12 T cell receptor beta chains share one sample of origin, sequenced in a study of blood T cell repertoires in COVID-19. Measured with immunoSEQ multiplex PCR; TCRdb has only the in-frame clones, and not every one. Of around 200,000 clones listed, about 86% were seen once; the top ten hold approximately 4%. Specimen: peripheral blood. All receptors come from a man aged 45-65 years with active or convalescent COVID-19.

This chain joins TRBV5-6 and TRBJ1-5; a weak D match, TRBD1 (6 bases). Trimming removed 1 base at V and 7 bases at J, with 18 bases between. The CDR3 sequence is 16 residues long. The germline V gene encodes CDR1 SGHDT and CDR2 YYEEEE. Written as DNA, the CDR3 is TGTGCCAGCAGCTTGAGGGGGGGCGCAGCCAGCCAGCCCCAGCATTTT. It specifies CASSLRGGAASQPQHF. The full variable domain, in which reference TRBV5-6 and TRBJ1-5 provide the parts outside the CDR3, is DAGVTQSPTHLIKTRGQQVTLRCSPKSGHDTVSWYQQALGQGPQFIFQYYEEEERQRGNFPDRFSGHQFPNYSSELNVNALLLGDSALYLCASSLRGGAASQPQHFGDGTRLSIL.

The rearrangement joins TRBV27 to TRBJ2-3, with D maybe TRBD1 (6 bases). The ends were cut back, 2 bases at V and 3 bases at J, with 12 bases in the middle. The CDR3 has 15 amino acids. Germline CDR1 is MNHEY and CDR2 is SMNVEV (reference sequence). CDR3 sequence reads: CASSLEQGWTDTQYF. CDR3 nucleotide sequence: TGTGCCAGCAGTTTAGAGCAGGGGTGGACAGATACGCAGTATTTT.

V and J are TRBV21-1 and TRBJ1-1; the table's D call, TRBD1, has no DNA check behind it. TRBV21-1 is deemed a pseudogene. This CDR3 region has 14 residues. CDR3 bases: TGTGCCAGCAGCTTCAGGGGGGAGAACACTGAAGCTTTCTTT. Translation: CASSFRGENTEAFF.

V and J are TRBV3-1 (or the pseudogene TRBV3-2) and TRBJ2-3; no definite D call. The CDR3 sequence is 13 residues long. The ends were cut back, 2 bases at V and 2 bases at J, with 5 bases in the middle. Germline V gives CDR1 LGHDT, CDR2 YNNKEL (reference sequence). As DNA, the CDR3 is TGTGCCAGCAGCCAACAGATCACAGATACGCAGTATTTT. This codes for CASSQQITDTQYF.

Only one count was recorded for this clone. The CDR3, as DNA: TGTGCCAGCAGTTCCTATGGACAGCGAGGCTACACCTTC. This sequence encodes CASSSYGQRGYTF. The chain employs TRBV6-5 and TRBJ1-2, with D possibly matching TRBD1 (6 bases). The V end lost 4 bases, the J end lost 8 bases, and 14 bases lay between the germline ends. Per the germline V gene, CDR1 is MNHEY and CDR2 is SVGAGI. The CDR3 consists of 13 residues.

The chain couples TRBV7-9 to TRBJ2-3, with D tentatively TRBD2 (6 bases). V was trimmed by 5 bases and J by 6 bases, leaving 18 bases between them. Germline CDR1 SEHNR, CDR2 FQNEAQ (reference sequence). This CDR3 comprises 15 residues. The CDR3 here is CASSPRGTNGDTQYF. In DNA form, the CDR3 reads TGTGCCAGCAGCCCACGGGGGACCAACGGGGATACGCAGTATTTT.

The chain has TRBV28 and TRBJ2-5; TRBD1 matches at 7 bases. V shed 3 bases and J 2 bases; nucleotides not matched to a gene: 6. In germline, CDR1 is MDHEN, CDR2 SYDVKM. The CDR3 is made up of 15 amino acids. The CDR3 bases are TGTGCCAGCAGTTTTGTGGCAGGGGGACAAGAGACCCAGTACTTC. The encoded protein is CASSFVAGGQETQYF.

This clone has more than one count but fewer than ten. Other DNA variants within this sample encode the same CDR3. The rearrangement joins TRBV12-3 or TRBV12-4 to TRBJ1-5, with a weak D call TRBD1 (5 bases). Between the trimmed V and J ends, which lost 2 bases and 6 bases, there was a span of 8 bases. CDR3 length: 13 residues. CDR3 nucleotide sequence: TGTGCCAGCAGTTTAACAGGCGGTCAGCCCCAGCATTTT. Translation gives CASSLTGGQPQHF.

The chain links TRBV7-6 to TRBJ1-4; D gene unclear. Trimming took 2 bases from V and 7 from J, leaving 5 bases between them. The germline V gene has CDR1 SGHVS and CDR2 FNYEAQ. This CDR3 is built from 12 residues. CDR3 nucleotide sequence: TGTGCCAGCAGCTTACCCCGTGAAAAACTGTTTTTT. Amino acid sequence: CASSLPREKLFF.

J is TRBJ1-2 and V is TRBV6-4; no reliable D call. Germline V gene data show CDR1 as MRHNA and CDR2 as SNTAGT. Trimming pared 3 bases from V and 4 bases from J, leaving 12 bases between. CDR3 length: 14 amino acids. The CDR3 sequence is CASSEAGNSYGYTF. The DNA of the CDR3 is TGTGCCAGCAGTGAAGCGGGGAACAGCTATGGCTACACCTTC.

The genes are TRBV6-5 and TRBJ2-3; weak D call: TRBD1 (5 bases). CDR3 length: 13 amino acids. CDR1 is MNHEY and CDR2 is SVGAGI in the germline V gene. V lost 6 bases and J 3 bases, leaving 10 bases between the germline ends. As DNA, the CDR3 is TGTGCCAGCAGGAAATCAGGGACAGATACGCAGTATTTT. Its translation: CASRKSGTDTQYF.

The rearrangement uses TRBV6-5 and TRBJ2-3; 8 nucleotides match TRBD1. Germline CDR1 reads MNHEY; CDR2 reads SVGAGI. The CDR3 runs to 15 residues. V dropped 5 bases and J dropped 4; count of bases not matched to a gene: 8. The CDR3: CASSLSRTGSDTQYF. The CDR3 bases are TGTGCCAGCAGTCTATCCCGGACAGGGTCAGATACGCAGTATTTT.